This T cell receptor beta chain was profiled in a study of CD8 T cells in ankylosing spondylitis (dated by TCRdb to the late 2010s). For the wider study: T cell receptor beta repertoires were profiled in healthy donors and ankylosing spondylitis patients so that disease-linked TCR variants could be found. Peripheral blood samples were taken, and synovial fluid was additionally collected from ankylosing spondylitis patients. The whole study cohort included 85 to 120 healthy donors and 20 to 30 ankylosing spondylitis patients. General findings and caveats noted by the study authors: The disease-linked clones were reported as significantly enriched in matched synovial fluid samples from ankylosing spondylitis patients. Blood from ankylosing spondylitis patients appeared to be characterized by a TCR beta motif composed of under 10 highly homologous amino acid variants. The disease-linked clones showed a CD8+ phenotype and occurred at relatively low frequencies in peripheral blood. Some motif variants had previously been reported in the synovial fluid and blood of reactive arthritis patients, which suggests shared mechanisms of disease initiation.

The instrument given in TCRdb is Illumina MiSeq. Quantitative 5'-RACE with molecular barcodes was used to prepare TCR beta libraries. In the paper's pipeline: A new computational method, built on a probabilistic model of VDJ rearrangement, was used to identify disease-linked TCR variants. Through fastp at Q25 and MiXCR, TCRdb rebuilt clones from the public reads, retaining in-frame beta chains. When rows share a CDR3 protein, they turn into one entry using the most common DNA and genes. Here the V and J calls rest on TCRdb's processing, not on the authors' analysis. The sample includes some 37,000 distinct CDR3 sequences, with approximately 16% observed a single time. The ten largest clones take up about 49% of the sample. The germline V gene (reference sequence) specifies MNHEY as CDR1 and SMNVEV as CDR2. Trimming leaves V shorter by 7 bases and J shorter by 2 bases, with the junction holding 4 bases beyond the gene matches. Including cysteine and phenylalanine, the CDR3 has 14 amino acids. Here the CDR3 DNA is all that survives: 42 bases in frame from base 1.

This clonotype was counted a few times. Its antigen has not been determined. It has no much larger one-base neighbor in the sample; base qualities were not kept. The clonotype was recovered from a male donor with ankylosing spondylitis or in good health (not recorded which). The V and J genes are TRBV27 and TRBJ2-1; TRBD1 matches 8 bases in the middle. The sequencing input was blood. The CDR3 sequence is CASISGGPYNEQFF. In nucleotide form, the sequence is TGTGCCAGCATATCAGGGGGCCCCTACAATGAGCAGTTCTTC.